This T cell receptor beta chain was retrieved from a study of metastatic and nonmetastatic thyroid tumors. TCRdb re-analyzed the PCR reads using MiXCR. The repertoire holds roughly 32,000 clones, under 8% seen once, with about 41% in the top ten. There were no patients who had received any treatment before thyroid surgery. At least ten counts were recorded for this clone. In germline, CDR1 is SGHRS, CDR2 YFSETQ. The J segment lost 7 bases and the V segment lost 3 bases, leaving 10 bases of the junction unmatched. The CDR3 contains 15 residues. Sample: blood. This rearrangement joins TRBV5-1 to TRBJ1-1, with 9 bases aligning to TRBD1. The clonotype comes from a female donor with papillary thyroid cancer or a benign thyroid nodule (not recorded which). Some clones in this sample may be carry-over from other donors' samples. The CDR3 region is CASSSFQGQGGEAFF. CDR3 DNA sequence: TGCGCCAGCAGCTCCTTCCAGGGACAGGGAGGTGAAGCTTTCTTT.